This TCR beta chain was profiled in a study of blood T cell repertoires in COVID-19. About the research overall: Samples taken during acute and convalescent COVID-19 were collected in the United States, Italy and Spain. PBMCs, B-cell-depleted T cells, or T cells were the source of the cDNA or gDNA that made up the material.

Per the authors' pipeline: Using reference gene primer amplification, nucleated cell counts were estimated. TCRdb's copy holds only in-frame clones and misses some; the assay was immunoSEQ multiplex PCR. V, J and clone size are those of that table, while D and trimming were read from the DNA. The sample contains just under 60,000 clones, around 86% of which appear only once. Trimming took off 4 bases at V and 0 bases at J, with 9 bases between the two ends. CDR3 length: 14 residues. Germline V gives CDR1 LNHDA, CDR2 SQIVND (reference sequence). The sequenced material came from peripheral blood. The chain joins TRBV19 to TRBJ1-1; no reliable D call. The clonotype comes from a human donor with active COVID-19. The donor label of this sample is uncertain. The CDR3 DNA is TGTGCCAGTAGTACTCTACAGTTGAACACTGAAGCTTTCTTT. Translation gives CASSTLQLNTEAFF.